The TCR beta chain under discussion was sequenced for a study of long-term antiretroviral therapy in people with HIV. Study-wide points: Repertoire composition at all time points was dominated by clones that had expanded before ART.

V was clipped by 8 bases and J by 1 base, with 9 bases between them. The germline V gene has CDR1 SNHLY and CDR2 FYNNEI. CDR3 length: 13 amino acids. As concerns this clone: The antigen is unknown.

Every donor contributed at least one pre-ART and at least two post-ART PBMC samples. Sequencing used immunoSEQ v3.0 at survey level. Assay: immunoSEQ multiplex PCR; the TCRdb copy retains only in-frame clones and omits some. This sample carries approximately 11,000 clones, about 81% of them seen once, and the ten largest clones take 15% to 20%. The chain employs TRBV2 and TRBJ1-3; D unresolved. The sequence was obtained from a man in his forties with HIV. The sequencing used unsorted PBMCs, collected 1.8 years after starting antiretroviral therapy. The CDR3 is CASLSESGNTIYF. The DNA for the CDR3 is TGTGCCAGCCTGAGTGAGTCTGGAAACACCATATATTTT.